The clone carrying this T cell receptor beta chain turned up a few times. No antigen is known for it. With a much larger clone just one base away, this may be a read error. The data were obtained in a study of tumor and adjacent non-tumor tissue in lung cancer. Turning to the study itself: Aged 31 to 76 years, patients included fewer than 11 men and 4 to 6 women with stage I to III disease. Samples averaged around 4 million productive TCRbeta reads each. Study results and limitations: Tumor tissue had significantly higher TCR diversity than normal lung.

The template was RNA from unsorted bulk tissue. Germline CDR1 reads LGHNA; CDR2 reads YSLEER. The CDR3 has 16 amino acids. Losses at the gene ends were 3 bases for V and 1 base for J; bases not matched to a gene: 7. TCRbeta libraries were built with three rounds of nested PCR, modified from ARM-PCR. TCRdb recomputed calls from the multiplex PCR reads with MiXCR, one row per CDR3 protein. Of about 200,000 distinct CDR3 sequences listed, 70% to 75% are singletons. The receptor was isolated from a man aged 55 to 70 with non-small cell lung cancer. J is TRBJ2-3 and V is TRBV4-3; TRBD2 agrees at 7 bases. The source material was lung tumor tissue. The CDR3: CASSQTCGSGTDTQYF. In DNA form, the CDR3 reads TGCGCCAGCAGCCAGACGTGCGGGAGCGGCACAGATACGCAGTATTTT.